This T cell receptor (beta chain) emerged from a study of vaccination and CD4 T cells after COVID-19. The overall study: Some control cultures received a CEFX pool, which served as the positive control. Others received an HIV-1 Nef pool or no peptide. The study's findings and limits: With convalescent patients, a median about 90% of reactive clones emerged solely after vaccination.

The CDR3 has 13 amino acids. Germline V CDR1 and CDR2: MNHEY, SVGEGT. Trimming took 2 bases from V and 8 from J; bases not matched to a gene: 4. Turning to this clonotype: The antigen is undetermined.

Cultured CD4+ T-cell DNA underwent Oncomine TCR Beta short-read sequencing. Genomic DNA extraction was carried out from cultured CD4+ T cells. From the PCR reads, TCRdb called clonotypes with MiXCR, one entry per CDR3 protein. The sample lists fewer than 15,000 distinct CDR3 sequences, about two fifths occurring once. Noted treatment: approximately 10-day PBMC culture with coronavirus spike peptide pools or control peptides (ViraFEST assay). A negative selection step was used to isolate CD4+ T cells once culture had run for around 10 days. The sequenced sample was CD4+ T cells from blood, cultured in vitro. The chain is built from TRBV6-2 or TRBV6-3 and TRBJ2-3, with 7 bases aligning to TRBD1. The TCR sequence derives from a human donor who had recovered from COVID-19. DNA of the CDR3: TGTGCCAGCAGTTACGACAGGGCGAGTACGCAGTATTTT. Its protein product is CASSYDRASTQYF.